This T cell receptor (beta chain) was sequenced in a study of shared clonotypes between healthy human individuals. Whole-study results and caveats: Among a few donors, about 5% of naive CD4 clonotypes were found in common.

Trimming at V came to 2 bases and at J to 4 bases, leaving 7 bases not matched to a gene. This CDR3 has 15 amino acids. From germline, CDR1 is SQVTM and CDR2 ANQGSEA. Details on this clone: The antigen is unknown.

The assay was carried out at the deep level. Splitting of each subset's genomic DNA was done evenly across several immunoSEQ plates. It was 200 to 250 ng DNA, 30,000 or so T cell genomes, that sorted-subset replicate PCRs used. Only in-frame clones appear in the TCRdb table, and some are missing; sequencing was by immunoSEQ multiplex PCR. The table includes fewer than 1.4 million clones, more than 75% detected once. Sequenced sample: memory CD4+ T cells from PBMCs. The subset here: CD45RA-negative fraction. This sequence originates from a man younger than 35 in good health. Some clones in this sample may be carry-over from other donors' samples. The chain joins TRBV29-1 to TRBJ2-1; 8 positions agree with TRBD2. In nucleotides, the CDR3 is TGCAGCGTTGAATGGGCGGGAGGAAGGTACAATGAGCAGTTCTTC. It yields the protein CSVEWAGGRYNEQFF.